This T cell receptor (beta chain) came from a study of T cells after somatic rescue of genetic block. The data were produced by immunoSEQ multiplex PCR, yet TCRdb's version contains in-frame clones alone and is incomplete. The sample has 55,000 or so clones, more than 90% seen once. The clonotype originates from a child less than two years old. The sample consisted of peripheral blood mononuclear cells (PBMCs).

The CDR3 region has the DNA TGTGCCAGCAGTTTTAGCGGGAGAGATACGCAGTATTTT. Amino acids: CASSFSGRDTQYF. The rearrangement joins TRBV27 to TRBJ2-3; TRBD2 matches 9 bases. The V segment lost 3 bases and the J segment 5 bases; nucleotides outside the gene matches: 0. This CDR3 has 13 residues. Germline V lookup: CDR1 MNHEY, CDR2 SMNVEV (reference sequence).